This T cell receptor (beta chain) is from a study of cytomegalovirus exposure and HLA in healthy donors. The primer mix had 60 Vbeta and 13 Jbeta primers. Per the study methods: An analysis that came later counted 80 million or so unique TCR beta chains, 10 million to 11 million shared. TCRdb keeps only in-frame clones here, not all; method: immunoSEQ multiplex PCR. Clone size and the V and J calls come from that table; the DNA yielded D and trimming. Among tens of thousands of clones listed, around 76% were seen once. V was trimmed by 3 bases and J by 1 base, leaving 10 bases between them. The germline V gene encodes CDR1 ENHRY and CDR2 SYGVKD. The CDR3 extends over 15 amino acids.

This TCR came from a male donor in good health and CMV-seropositive. V and J are TRBV10-3 and TRBJ1-5; D is possibly TRBD1 (5 bases). Sample: PBMCs. CDR3 nucleotides: TGTGCCATCAGTGATTTGGGACTCAGCAATCAGCCCCAGCATTTT. Translating gives CAISDLGLSNQPQHF.